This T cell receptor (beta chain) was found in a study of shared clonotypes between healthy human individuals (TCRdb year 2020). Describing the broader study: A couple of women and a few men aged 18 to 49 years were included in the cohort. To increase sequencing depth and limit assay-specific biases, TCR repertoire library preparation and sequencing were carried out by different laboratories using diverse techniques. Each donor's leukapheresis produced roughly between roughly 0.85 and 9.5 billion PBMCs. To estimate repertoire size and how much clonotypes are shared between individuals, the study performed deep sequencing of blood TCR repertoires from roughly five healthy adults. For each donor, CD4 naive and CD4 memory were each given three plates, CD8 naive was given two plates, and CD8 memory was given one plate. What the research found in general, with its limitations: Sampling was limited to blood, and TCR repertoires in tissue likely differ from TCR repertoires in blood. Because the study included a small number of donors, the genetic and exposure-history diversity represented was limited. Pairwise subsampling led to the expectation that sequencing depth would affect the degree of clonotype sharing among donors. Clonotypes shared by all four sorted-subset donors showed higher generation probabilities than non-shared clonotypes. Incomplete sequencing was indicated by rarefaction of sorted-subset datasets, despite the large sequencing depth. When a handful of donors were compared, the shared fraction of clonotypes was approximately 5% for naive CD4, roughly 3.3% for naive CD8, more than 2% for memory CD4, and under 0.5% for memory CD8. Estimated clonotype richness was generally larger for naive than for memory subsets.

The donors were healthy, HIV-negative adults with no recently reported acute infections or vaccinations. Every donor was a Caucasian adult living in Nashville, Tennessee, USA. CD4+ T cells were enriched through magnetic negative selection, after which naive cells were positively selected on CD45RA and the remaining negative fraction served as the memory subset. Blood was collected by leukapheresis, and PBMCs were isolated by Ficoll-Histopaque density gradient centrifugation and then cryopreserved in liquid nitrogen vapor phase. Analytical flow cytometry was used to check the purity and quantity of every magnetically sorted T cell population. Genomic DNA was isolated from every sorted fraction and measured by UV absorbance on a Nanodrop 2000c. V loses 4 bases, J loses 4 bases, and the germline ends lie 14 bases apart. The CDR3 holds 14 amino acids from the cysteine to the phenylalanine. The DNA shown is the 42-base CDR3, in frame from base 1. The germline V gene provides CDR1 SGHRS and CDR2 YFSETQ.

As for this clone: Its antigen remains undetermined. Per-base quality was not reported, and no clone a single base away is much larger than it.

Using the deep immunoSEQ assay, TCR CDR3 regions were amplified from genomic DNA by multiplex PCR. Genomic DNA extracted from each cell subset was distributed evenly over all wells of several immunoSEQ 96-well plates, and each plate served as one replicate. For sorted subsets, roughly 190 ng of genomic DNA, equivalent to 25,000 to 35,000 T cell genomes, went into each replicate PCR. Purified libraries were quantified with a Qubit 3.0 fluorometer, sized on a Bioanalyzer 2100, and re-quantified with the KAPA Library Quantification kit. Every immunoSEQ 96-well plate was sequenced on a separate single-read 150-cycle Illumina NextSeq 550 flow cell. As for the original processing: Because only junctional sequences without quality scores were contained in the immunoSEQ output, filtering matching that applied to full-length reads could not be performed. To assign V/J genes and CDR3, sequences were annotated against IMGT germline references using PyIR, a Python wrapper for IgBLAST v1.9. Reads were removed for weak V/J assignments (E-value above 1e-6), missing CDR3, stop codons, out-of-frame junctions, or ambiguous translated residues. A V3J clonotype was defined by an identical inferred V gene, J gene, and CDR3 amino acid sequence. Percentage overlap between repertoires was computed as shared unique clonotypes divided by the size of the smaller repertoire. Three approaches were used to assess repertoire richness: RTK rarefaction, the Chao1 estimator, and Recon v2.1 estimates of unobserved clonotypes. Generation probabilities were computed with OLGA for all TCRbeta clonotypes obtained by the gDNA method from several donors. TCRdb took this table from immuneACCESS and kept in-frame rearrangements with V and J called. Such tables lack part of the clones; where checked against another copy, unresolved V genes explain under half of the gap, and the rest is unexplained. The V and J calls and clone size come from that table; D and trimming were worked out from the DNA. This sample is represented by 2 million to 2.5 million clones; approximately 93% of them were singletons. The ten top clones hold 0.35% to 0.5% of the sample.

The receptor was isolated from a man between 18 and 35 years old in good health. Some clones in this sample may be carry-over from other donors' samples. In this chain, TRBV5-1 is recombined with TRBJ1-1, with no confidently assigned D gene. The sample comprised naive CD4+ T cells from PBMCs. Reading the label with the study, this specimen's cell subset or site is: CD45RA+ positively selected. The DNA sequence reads TGCGCCAGCAGCCCGGATAGTCGGTTCACTGAAGCTTTCTTT. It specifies CASSPDSRFTEAFF.